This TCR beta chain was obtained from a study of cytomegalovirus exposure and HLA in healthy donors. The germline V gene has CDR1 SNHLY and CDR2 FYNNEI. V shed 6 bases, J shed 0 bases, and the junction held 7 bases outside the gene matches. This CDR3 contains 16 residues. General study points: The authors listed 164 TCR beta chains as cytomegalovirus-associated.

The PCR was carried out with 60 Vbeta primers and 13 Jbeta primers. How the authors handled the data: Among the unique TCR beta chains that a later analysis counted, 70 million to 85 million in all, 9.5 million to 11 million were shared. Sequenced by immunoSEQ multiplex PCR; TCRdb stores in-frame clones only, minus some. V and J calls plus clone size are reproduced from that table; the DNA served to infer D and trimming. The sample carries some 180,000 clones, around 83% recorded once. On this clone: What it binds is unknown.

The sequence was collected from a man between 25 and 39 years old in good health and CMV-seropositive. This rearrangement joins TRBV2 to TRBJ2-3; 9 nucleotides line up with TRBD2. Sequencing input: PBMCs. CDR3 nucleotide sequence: TGTGCCAGCAGGCGAGGAGCGGGGGGAAGCACAGATACGCAGTATTTT. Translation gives CASRRGAGGSTDTQYF.